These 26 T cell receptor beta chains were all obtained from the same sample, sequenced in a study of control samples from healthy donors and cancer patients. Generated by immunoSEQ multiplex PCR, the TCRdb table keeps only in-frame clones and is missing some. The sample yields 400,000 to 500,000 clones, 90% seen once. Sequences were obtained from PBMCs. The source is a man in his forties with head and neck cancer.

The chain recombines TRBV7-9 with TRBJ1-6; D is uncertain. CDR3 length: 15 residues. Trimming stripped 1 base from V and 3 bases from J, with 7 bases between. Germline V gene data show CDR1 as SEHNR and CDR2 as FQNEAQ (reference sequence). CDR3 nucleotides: TGTGCCAGCAGCTTAGGGGGAAACTATAATTCACCCCTCCACTTT. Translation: CASSLGGNYNSPLHF.

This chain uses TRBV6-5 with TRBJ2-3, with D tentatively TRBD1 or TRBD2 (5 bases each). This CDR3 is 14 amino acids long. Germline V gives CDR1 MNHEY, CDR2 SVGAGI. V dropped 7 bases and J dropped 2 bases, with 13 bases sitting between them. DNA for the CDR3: TGTGCCAGCATTCTTCGGGGCCTCACAGATACGCAGTATTTT. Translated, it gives CASILRGLTDTQYF.

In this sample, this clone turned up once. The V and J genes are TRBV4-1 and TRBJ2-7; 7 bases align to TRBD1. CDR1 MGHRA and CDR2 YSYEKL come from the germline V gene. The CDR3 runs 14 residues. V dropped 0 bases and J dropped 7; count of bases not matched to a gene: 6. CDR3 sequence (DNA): TGCGCCAGCAGCCAAGAATACAGGGGTGAGGAGCAGTACTTC. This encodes CASSQEYRGEEQYF.

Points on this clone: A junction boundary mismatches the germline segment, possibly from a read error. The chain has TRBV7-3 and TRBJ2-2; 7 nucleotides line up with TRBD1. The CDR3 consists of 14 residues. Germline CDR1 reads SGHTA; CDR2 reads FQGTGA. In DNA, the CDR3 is TGTGCCAGCAGCCTAACCGGGACAGCCGGGGAGCTGTTTTTT. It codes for CASSLTGTAGELFF. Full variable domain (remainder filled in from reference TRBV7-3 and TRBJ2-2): GAGVSQTPSNKVTEKGKYVELRCDPISGHTALYWYRQSLGQGPEFLIYFQGTGAADDSGLPNDRFFAVRPEGSVSTLKIQRTERGDSAVYLCASSLTGTAGELFFGEGSRLTVL.

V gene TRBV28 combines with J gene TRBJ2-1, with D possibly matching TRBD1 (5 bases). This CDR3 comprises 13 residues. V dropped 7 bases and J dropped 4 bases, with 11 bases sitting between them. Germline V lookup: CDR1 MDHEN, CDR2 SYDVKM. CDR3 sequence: CASTSTVYNEQFF. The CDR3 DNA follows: TGTGCCAGCACCTCGACAGTTTACAATGAGCAGTTCTTC.

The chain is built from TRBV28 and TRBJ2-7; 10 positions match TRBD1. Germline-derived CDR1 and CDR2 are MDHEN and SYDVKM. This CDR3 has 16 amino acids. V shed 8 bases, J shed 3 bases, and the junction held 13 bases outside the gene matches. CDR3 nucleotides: TGTGCCAGCTCAAATCCGGGACAGGGGACAGACTACGAGCAGTACTTC. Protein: CASSNPGQGTDYEQYF.

CDR3: CASSLRGGPYEQYF. CDR3 nucleotide sequence: TGTGCCAGCAGCTTACGGGGGGGACCCTACGAGCAGTACTTC. The chain joins TRBV7-2 to TRBJ2-7, with 8 bases identical to TRBD2. The CDR3 runs 14 residues. The ends lost 2 bases at V and 2 bases at J; junction bases unmatched: 2. In germline, CDR1 is SGHTA, CDR2 FQGNSA.

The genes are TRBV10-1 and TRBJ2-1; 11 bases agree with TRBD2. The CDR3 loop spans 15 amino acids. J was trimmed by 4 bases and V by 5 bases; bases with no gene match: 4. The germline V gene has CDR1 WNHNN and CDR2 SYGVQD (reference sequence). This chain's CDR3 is CASSTGTSGYNEQFF. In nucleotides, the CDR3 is TGCGCCAGCAGTACCGGGACTAGCGGATACAATGAGCAGTTCTTC.

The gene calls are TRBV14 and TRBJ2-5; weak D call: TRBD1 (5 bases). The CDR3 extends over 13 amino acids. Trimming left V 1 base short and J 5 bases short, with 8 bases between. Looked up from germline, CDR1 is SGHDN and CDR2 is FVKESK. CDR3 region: CASSQVPGETQYF. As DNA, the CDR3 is TGTGCCAGCAGCCAAGTCCCAGGGGAGACCCAGTACTTC.

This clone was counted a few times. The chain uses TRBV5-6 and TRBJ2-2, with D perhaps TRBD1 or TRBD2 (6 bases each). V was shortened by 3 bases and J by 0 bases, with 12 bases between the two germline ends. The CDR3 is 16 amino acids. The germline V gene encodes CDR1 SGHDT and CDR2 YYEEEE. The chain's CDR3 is CASSWGAFANTGELFF. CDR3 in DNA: TGTGCCAGCAGCTGGGGGGCATTCGCGAACACCGGGGAGCTGTTTTTT.

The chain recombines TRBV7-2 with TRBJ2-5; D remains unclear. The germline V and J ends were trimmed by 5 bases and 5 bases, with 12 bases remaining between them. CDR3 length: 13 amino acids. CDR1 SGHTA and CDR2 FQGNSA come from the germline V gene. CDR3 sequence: CASSALRMETQYF. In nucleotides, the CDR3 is TGTGCCAGCAGCGCACTTAGAATGGAGACCCAGTACTTC.

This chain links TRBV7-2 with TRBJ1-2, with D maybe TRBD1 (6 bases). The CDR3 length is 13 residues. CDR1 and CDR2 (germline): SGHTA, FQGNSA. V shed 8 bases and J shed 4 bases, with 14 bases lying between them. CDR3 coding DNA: TGTGCCAGCTCCGTCACGGGGGCCTATGGCTACACCTTC. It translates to CASSVTGAYGYTF.

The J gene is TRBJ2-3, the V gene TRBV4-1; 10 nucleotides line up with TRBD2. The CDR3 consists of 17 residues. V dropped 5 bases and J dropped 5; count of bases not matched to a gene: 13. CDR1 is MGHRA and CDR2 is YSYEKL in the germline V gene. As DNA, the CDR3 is TGCGCCAGCAGCTCAAGGGGAGCGGGAGGGGTCGGAGATACGCAGTATTTT. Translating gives CASSSRGAGGVGDTQYF.

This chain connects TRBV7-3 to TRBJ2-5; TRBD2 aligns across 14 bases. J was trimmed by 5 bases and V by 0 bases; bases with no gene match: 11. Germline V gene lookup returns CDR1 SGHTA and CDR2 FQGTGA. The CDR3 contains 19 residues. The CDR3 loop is CASSLTCRFGTSGGETQYF. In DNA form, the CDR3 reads TGTGCCAGCAGCTTAACGTGTAGGTTCGGGACTAGCGGGGGTGAGACCCAGTACTTC.

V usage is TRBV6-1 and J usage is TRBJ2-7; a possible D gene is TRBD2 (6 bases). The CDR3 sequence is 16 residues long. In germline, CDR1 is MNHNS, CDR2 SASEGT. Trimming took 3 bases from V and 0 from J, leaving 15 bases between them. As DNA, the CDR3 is TGTGCCAGCAGTGACGCGCGGGGTGGCAGCTCCTACGAGCAGTACTTC. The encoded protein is CASSDARGGSSYEQYF.

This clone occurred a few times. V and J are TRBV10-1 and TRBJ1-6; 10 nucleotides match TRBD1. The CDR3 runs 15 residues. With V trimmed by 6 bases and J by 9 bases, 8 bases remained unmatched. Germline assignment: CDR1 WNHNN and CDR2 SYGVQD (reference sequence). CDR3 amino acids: CASSTGTGVSSPLHF. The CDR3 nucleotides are TGCGCCAGCAGCACCGGGACAGGGGTGTCTTCACCCCTCCACTTT.

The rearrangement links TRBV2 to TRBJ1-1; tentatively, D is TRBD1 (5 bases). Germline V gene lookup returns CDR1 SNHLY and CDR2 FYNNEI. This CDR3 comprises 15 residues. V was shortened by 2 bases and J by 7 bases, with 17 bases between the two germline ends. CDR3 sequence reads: CASSESRDGAGEAFF. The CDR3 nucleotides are TGTGCCAGCAGTGAATCGCGGGATGGGGCCGGTGAAGCTTTCTTT.

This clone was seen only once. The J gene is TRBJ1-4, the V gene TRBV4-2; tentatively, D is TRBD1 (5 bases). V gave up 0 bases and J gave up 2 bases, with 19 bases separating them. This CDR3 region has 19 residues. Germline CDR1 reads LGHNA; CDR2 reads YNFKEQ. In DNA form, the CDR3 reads TGTGCCAGCAGCCAAGAGCTGGGACTGGGGGAATGGACTAATGAAAAACTGTTTTTT. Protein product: CASSQELGLGEWTNEKLFF.

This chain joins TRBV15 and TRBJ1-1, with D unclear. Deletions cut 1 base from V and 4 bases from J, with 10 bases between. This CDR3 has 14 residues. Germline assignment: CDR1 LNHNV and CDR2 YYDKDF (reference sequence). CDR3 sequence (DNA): TGTGCCACCAGCAGAGTGGGAAGAACCACTGAAGCTTTCTTT. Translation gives CATSRVGRTTEAFF.

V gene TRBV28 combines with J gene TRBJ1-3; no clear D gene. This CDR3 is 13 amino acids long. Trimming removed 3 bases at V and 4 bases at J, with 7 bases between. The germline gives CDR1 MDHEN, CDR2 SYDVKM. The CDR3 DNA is TGTGCCAGCAGTTTGGCCCGAGGAAACACCATATATTTT. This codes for CASSLARGNTIYF. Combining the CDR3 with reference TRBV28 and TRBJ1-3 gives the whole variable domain DVKVTQSSRYLVKRTGEKVFLECVQDMDHENMFWYRQDPGLGLRLIYFSYDVKMKEKGDIPEGYSVSREKKERFSLILESASTNQTSMYLCASSLARGNTIYFGEGSWLTVV.

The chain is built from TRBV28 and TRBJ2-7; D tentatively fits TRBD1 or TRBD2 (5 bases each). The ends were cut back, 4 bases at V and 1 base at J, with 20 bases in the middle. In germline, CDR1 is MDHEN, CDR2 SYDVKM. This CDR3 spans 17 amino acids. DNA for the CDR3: TGTGCCAGCAGTTCCTTCCTACGGCAGGGACGATCCTACGAGCAGTACTTC. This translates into CASSSFLRQGRSYEQYF.

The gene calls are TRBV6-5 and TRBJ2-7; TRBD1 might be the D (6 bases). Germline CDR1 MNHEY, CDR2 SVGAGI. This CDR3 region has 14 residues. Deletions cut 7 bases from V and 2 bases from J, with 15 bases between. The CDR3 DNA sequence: TGTGCCAGCAAACCAGGGGCAGCGCCCTACGAGCAGTACTTC. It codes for CASKPGAAPYEQYF.

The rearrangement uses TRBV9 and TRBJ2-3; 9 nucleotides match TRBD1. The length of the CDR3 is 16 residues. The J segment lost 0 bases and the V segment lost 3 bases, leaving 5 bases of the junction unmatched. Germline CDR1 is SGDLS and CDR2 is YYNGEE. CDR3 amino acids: CASSATGTGSTDTQYF. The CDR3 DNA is TGTGCCAGCAGCGCAACCGGGACAGGGAGCACAGATACGCAGTATTTT.

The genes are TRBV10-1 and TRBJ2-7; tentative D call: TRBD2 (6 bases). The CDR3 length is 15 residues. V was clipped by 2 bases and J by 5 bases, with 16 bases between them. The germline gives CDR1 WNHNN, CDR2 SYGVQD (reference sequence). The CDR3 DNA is TGCGCCAGCAGTGAGGTTCAGGGCGGGGTTCACGAGCAGTACTTC. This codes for CASSEVQGGVHEQYF.

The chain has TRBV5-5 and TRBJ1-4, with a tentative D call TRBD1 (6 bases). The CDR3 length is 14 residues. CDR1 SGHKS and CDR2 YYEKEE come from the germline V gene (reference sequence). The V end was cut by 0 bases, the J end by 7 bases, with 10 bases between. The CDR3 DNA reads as TGTGCCAGCAGCTTGGAAGGGGGTGGTGAAAAACTGTTTTTT. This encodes CASSLEGGGEKLFF.

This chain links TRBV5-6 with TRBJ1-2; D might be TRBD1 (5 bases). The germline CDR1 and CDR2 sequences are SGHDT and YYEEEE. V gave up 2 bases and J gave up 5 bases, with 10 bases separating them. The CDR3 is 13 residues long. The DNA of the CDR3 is TGTGCCAGCAGCTTTGGGCAGGGTTATGGCTACACCTTC. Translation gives CASSFGQGYGYTF.